The present TCR beta chain was sequenced within a study of T cell changes during pregnancy in multiple sclerosis (dated by TCRdb to between 2018 and 2020). Looking at the study overall: The study examined how the T cell repertoire changed over the course of pregnancy in women with multiple sclerosis.

With respect to this clone: Its recognized antigen is unknown. Base qualities were left out, and no much larger clone turns up one base away.

V is cut by 0 bases and J by 1 base, and the space between the germline ends is 6 bases. Looking up the germline V gene yields CDR1 SNHLY and CDR2 FYNNEI. From its cysteine to its phenylalanine, the CDR3 spans 14 amino acids. Here the CDR3 DNA is all that survives: 42 bases in frame from base 1. Receptor amplification or capture employed the immunoSEQ multiplex PCR assay. Entries here come from immuneACCESS through TCRdb and include only in-frame sequences with V and J called. Some clones fail to appear in such tables; in the studies checked, an unresolved V gene covers under half of the shortfall, and the cause of the remainder is unknown. The sample table shows around 69,000 clones, and around nine tenths are seen once. The ten largest clones capture roughly 1.1% of the sample.

The sample in question was peripheral blood, obtained in the third trimester of pregnancy. The TCR comes from a female donor with multiple sclerosis, enrolled in a pregnancy study. The chain joins TRBV2 to TRBJ1-1; the D gene remains uncertain. The CDR3 sequence is CASSEASGNTEAFF. The nucleotide sequence is given as TGTGCCAGCAGTGAAGCGTCGGGGAACACTGAAGCTTTCTTT.